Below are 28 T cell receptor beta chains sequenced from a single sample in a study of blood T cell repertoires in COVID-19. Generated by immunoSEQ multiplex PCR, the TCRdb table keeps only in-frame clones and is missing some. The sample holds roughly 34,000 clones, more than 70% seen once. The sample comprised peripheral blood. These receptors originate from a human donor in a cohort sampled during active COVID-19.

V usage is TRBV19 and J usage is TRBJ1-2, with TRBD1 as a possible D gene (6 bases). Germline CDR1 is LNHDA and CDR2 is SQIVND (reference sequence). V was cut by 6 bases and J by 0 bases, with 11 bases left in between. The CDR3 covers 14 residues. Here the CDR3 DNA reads TGTGCCAGTAGGGCCACAGGGACTAACTATGGCTACACCTTC. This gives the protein CASRATGTNYGYTF. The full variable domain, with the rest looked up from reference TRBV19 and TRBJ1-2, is DGGITQSPKYLFRKEGQNVTLSCEQNLNHDAMYWYRQDPGQGLRLIYYSQIVNDFQKGDIAEGYSVSREKKESFPLTVTSAQKNPTAFYLCASRATGTNYGYTFGSGTRLTVV.

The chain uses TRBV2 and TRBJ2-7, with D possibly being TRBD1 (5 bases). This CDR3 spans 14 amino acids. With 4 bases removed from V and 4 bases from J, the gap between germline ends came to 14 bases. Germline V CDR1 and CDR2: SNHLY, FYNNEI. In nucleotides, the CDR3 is TGTGCCAGCAGTGGCCAGGGTTTCCCTTACGAGCAGTACTTC. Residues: CASSGQGFPYEQYF.

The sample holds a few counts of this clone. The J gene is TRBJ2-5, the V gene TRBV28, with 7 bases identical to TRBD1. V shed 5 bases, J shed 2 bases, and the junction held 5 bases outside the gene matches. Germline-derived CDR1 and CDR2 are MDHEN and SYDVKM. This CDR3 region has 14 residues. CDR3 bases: TGTGCCAGCAGTACCCGACAGGGACAAGAGACCCAGTACTTC. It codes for CASSTRQGQETQYF.

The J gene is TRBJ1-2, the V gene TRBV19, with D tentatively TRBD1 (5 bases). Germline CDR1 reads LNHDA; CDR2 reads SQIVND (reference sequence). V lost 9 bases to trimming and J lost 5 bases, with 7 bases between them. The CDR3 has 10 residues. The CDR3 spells CARQAYGYTF. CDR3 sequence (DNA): TGTGCCAGACAGGCTTATGGCTACACCTTC.

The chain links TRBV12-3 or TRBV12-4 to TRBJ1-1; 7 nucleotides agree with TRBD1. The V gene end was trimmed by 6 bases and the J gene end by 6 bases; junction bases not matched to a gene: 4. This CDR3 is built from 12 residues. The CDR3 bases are TGTGCCAGCAGGAAAGGACAGGCTGAAGCTTTCTTT. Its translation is CASRKGQAEAFF.

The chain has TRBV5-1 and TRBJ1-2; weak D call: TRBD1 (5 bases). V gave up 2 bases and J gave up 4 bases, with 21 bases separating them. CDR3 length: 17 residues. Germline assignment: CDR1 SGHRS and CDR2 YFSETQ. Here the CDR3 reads CASSFFLGSGGIYGYTF. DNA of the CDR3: TGCGCCAGCAGCTTTTTTTTGGGCTCCGGGGGTATCTATGGCTACACCTTC.

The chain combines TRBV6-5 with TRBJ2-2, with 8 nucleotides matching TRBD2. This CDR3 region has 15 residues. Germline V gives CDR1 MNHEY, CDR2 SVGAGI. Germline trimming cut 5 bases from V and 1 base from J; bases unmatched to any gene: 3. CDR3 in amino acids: CASSPTSVNTGELFF. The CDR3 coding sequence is TGTGCCAGCAGTCCGACTAGCGTGAACACCGGGGAGCTGTTTTTT.

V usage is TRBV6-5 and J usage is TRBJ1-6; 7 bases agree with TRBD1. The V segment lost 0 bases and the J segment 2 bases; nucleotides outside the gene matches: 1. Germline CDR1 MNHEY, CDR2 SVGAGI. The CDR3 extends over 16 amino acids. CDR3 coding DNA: TGTGCCAGCAGTTACTCCGGGACAGCCTATAATTCACCCCTCCACTTT. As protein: CASSYSGTAYNSPLHF.

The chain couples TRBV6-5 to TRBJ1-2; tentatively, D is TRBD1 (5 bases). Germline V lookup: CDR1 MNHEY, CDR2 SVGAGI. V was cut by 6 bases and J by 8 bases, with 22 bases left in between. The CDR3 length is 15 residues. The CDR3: CASSGPSGRVQGYTF. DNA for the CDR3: TGTGCCAGCAGCGGACCTTCAGGGAGGGTACAGGGCTACACCTTC.

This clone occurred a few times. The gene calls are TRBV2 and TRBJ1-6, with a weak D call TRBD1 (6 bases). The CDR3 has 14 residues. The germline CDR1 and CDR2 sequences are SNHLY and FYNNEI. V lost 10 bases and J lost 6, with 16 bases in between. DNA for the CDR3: TGTGCCACCCGACCGGACAGTACTAATTCACCCCTCCACTTT. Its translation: CATRPDSTNSPLHF. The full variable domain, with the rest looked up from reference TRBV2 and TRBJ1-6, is EPEVTQTPSHQVTQMGQEVILRCVPISNHLYFYWYRQILGQKVEFLVSFYNNEISEKSEIFDDQFSVERPDGSNFTLKIRSTKLEDSAMYFCATRPDSTNSPLHFGNGTRLTVT.

CDR3 region: CAISRDRNTDTQYF. In nucleotides, the CDR3 is TGTGCCATCAGCCGGGACAGGAATACAGATACGCAGTATTTT. The rearrangement joins TRBV10-3 to TRBJ2-3; TRBD1 matches 8 bases. V lost 6 bases to trimming and J lost 3 bases; unmatched junction nucleotides: 5. This CDR3 comprises 14 residues. Germline values: CDR1 ENHRY, CDR2 SYGVKD.

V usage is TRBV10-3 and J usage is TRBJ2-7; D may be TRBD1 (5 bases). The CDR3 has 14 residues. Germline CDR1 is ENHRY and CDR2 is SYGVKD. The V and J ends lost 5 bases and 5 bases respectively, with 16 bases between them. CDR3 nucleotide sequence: TGTGCCATCAGTTCAGGGTTAAGTGGGAACGAGCAGTACTTC. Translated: CAISSGLSGNEQYF.

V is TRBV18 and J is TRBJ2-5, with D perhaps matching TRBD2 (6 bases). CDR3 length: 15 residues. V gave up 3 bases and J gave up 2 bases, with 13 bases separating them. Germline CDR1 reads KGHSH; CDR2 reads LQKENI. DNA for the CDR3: TGTGCCAGCTCACCCTTCGGAGGAGGGCAAGAGACCCAGTACTTC. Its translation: CASSPFGGGQETQYF.

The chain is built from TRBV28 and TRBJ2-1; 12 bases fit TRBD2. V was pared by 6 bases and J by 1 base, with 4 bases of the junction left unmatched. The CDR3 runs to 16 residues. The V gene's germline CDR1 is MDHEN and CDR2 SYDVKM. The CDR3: CASSPSGRGSYNEQFF. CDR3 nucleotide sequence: TGTGCCAGCAGCCCTAGCGGGAGGGGGTCCTACAATGAGCAGTTCTTC.

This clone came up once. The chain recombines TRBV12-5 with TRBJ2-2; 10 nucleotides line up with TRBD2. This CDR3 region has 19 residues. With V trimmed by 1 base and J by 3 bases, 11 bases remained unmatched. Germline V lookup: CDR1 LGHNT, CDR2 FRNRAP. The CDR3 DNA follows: TGTGCTAGTGGTTTGGACGCCCGGGGACTAGCGAGACACACCGGGGAGCTGTTTTTT. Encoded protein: CASGLDARGLARHTGELFF.

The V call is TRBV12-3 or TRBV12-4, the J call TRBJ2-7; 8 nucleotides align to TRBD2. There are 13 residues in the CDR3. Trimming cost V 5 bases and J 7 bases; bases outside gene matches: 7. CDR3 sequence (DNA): TGTGCCAGCAGTCCCTCGGGGGGGGGTGAGCAGTACTTC. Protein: CASSPSGGGEQYF.

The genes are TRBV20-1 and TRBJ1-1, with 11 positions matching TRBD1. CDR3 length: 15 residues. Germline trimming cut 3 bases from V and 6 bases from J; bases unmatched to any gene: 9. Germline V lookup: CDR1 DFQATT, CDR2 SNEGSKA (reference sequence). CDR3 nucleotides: TGCAGTGCTAGTGGACAGGGGGCCCTTATCGCTGAAGCTTTCTTT. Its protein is CSASGQGALIAEAFF.

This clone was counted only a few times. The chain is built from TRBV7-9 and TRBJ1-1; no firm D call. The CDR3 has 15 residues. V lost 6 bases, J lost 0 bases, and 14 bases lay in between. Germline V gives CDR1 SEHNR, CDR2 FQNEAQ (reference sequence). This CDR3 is CASRGETGMNTEAFF. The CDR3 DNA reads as TGTGCCAGCAGGGGTGAAACCGGGATGAACACTGAAGCTTTCTTT.

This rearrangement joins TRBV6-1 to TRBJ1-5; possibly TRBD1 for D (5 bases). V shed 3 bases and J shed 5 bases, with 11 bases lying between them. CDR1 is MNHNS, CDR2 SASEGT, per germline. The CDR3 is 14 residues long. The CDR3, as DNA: TGTGCCAGCAGTGACGGACAAGCCTATCAGCCCCAGCATTTT. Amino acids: CASSDGQAYQPQHF.

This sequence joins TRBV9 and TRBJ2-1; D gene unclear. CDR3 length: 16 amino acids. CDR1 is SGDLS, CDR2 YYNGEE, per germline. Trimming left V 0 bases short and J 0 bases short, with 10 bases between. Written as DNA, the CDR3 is TGTGCCAGCAGCGTAGTTTCCACGAGCTCCTACAATGAGCAGTTCTTC. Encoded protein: CASSVVSTSSYNEQFF. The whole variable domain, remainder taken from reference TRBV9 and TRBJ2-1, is DSGVTQTPKHLITATGQRVTLRCSPRSGDLSVYWYQQSLDQGLQFLIQYYNGEERAKGNILERFSAQQFPDLHSELNLSSLELGDSALYFCASSVVSTSSYNEQFFGPGTRLTVL.

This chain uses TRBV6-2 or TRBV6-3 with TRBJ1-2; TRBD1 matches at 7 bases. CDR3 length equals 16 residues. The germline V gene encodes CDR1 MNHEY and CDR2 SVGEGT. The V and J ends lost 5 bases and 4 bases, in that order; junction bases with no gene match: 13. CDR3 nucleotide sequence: TGTGCCAGCAGTCCCCGGGACAGCTTAATCCGCTATGGCTACACCTTC. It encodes CASSPRDSLIRYGYTF.

CDR3 residues: CASSELSRGGLAGVGTKNIQYF. The DNA for the CDR3 is TGTGCCAGCAGTGAGTTATCGAGGGGAGGACTAGCGGGAGTGGGAACCAAAAACATTCAGTACTTC. This sequence joins TRBV2 and TRBJ2-4; the match to TRBD2 covers 13 bases. Germline V lookup: CDR1 SNHLY, CDR2 FYNNEI. Trimming took 3 bases from V and 2 from J; bases not matched to a gene: 19. CDR3 size: 22 residues.

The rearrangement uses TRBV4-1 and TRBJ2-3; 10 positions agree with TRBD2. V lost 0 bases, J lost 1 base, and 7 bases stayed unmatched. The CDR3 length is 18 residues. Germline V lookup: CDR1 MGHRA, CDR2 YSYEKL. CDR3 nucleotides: TGCGCCAGCAGCCAAGATGGAATAGCGGGAGGTCGCACAGATACGCAGTATTTT. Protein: CASSQDGIAGGRTDTQYF.

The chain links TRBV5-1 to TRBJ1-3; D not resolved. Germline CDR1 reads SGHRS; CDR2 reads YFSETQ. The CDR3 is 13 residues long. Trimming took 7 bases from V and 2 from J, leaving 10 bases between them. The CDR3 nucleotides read TGCGCCAGCGCCGACTTTACTGGAAACACCATATATTTT. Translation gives CASADFTGNTIYF.

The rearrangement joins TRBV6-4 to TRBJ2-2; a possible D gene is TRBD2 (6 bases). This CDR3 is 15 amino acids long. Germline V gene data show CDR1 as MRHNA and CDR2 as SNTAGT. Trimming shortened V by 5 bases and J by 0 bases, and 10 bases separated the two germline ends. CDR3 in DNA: TGTGCCAGCAGTCGCGCTAGCGCGAACACCGGGGAGCTGTTTTTT. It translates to CASSRASANTGELFF.

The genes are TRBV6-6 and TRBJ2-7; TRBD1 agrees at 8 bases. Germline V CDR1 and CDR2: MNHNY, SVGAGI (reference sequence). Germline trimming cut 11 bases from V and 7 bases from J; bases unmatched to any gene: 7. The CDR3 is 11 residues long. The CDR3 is CAAQGAGEQYF. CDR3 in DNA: TGTGCCGCCCAGGGGGCTGGTGAGCAGTACTTC.

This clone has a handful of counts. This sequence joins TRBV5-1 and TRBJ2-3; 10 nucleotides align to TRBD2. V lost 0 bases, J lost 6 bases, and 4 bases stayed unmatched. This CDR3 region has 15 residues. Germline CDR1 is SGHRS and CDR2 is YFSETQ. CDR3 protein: CASSLASGSFDTQYF. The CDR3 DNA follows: TGCGCCAGCAGCTTGGCTAGCGGGAGTTTCGATACGCAGTATTTT.

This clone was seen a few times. This CDR3 reads CASSPPGTIYEQYF. As DNA, the CDR3 is TGTGCCAGCAGCCCCCCCGGGACTATCTACGAGCAGTACTTC. The V and J genes are TRBV7-9 and TRBJ2-7, with TRBD2 identical over 7 bases. This CDR3 contains 14 residues. Per germline, CDR1 SEHNR and CDR2 FQNEAQ (reference sequence). J lost 3 bases, V lost 5 bases, and 7 bases had no gene match. Based on the CDR3 plus reference TRBV7-9 and TRBJ2-7, the full variable domain is DTGVSQNPRHKITKRGQNVTFRCDPISEHNRLYWYRQTLGQGPEFLTYFQNEAQLEKSRLLSDRFSAERPKGSFSTLEIQRTEQGDSAMYLCASSPPGTIYEQYFGPGTRLTVT.